The source of this T cell receptor beta chain is a study of blood T cell repertoires in COVID-19. Overall study: Specimens from acute and convalescent COVID-19 originated in the United States, Italy and Spain. The analysed material was cDNA or gDNA that came from T cells, B-cell-depleted T cells, or PBMCs.

Study processing details: Amplification from reference gene primers served as the basis for estimated nucleated cell counts. Clones were read by immunoSEQ multiplex PCR, and TCRdb kept only the in-frame ones, dropping some. V, J and clone size were drawn from that table, and D and trimming were deduced from the DNA. The sample includes roughly 130,000 clones, 65% to 80% of them seen just once. This receptor was obtained from a man older than 75 with acute or convalescent COVID-19. Sequencing used peripheral blood.

In nucleotides, the CDR3 is TGCGCCAGCAGCCAAGCAGACAGGGTCCGAGAGACCCAGTACTTC. Translation gives CASSQADRVRETQYF. The chain is built from TRBV4-1 and TRBJ2-5, with 7 bases matching TRBD1. Germline lookup yields CDR1 MGHRA and CDR2 YSYEKL. V shed 1 base and J 4 bases; nucleotides not matched to a gene: 6. CDR3 size: 15 residues.